This T cell receptor (beta chain) was sequenced for a study of early T cells in non-severe SARS-CoV-2 infection. Study-level information: From unsorted whole blood, bulk RNA was sequenced, and the chains remained unpaired. Study-level points and caveats: The VDJdb matching leaned toward anti-spike CD8 responses and overlooked private and CD4 specificities.

This clonotype was detected many times. The antigen remains unidentified. Per germline, CDR1 SGHTA and CDR2 FQGNSA. V lost 5 bases and J 4 bases, leaving 11 bases between the germline ends. The CDR3 contains 13 residues. Attached unique molecular identifiers marked individual cDNA molecules. A single record per CDR3 protein comes from TCRdb applying MiXCR to the 5' RACE reads. The data contain around 60,000 distinct CDR3 sequences, approximately 14% of them singletons. Sequenced material: whole blood. The chain employs TRBV7-2 and TRBJ1-2; no firm D call. The sequence derives from an adult who was a healthcare worker with PCR-confirmed SARS-CoV-2 infection or an uninfected control (not recorded which). The CDR3 reads CASSEDGPYGYTF. CDR3 nucleotide sequence: TGTGCCAGCAGCGAGGACGGCCCCTATGGCTACACCTTC.